This section outlines one T cell receptor (beta chain) sequence together with its context. Some clones are missing from TCRdb's copy, which holds only in-frame ones; the method was immunoSEQ multiplex PCR. This sample has 180,000 or so clones; 80% to 90% occur once, and the top ten carry roughly 2.6%. The data originate from a study of blood T cell repertoires in COVID-19. In the study overall: Sample material is recorded as cDNA or gDNA derived from T cells, B-cell-depleted T cells, or PBMCs.

Germline V gene lookup returns CDR1 SGHNT and CDR2 YYREEE (reference sequence). The length of the CDR3 is 16 residues. Germline trimming cut 4 bases from V and 3 bases from J; bases unmatched to any gene: 5. The sequenced sample was peripheral blood. This sequence was found in a man aged 40-55 years with active or convalescent COVID-19. The chain is built from TRBV5-4 and TRBJ2-7; 15 bases match TRBD2. CDR3 sequence (DNA): TGTGCCAGCAGCCCAGGGACTAGCGGGGGGTACTACGAGCAGTACTTC. Translating gives CASSPGTSGGYYEQYF.